This TCR beta chain was retrieved from a study of brain T cells in children with intractable seizures. General study results and limits: Pre- and post-surgery blood differed in depth, so pre-surgery absences may be undersampling.

Germline values: CDR1 MNHEY, CDR2 SVGAGI. This CDR3 comprises 13 residues. Trimming shortened V by 8 bases and J by 4 bases, and 14 bases separated the two germline ends. Notes on this clone: Its antigen is not known.

Sequencing used immunoSEQ multiplex PCR; TCRdb keeps in-frame clones, though not all of them. In the table there are tens of thousands of clones, roughly 94% of which are singletons. The gene calls are TRBV6-5 and TRBJ2-5; weak D call: TRBD2 (7 bases). The specimen comprised peripheral blood, sampled at surgery. The origin of this receptor is a boy aged 5-17 years with focal cortical dysplasia and intractable seizures. The CDR3 is CASGGGVGETQYF. DNA for the CDR3: TGTGCCAGCGGAGGGGGGGTTGGAGAGACCCAGTACTTC.